This TCR beta chain was sequenced during a study of immune cell composition in non-small cell lung cancer (dated by TCRdb to 2017 to 2019). Concerning the study at large: Histologic subtype, mostly lung adenocarcinoma or squamous cell carcinoma, was determined with H&E together with p63, CK5, Napsin A and TTF-1 immunohistochemistry. TCR-beta sequencing (Adaptive Biotechnologies) was performed on some 35 paired NSCLC tumour and non-adjacent lung specimens plus 26 tumour-only specimens. In supplementary cohort #1, which comprised roughly 11 lung adenocarcinoma cases, paired tumour/lung TCR-beta sequencing was performed and TIL populations were generated so that tumour reactivity could be assessed. A handful of tumour specimens that had TCR-beta data belonged to rare histological subtypes and were left out of the subtype comparisons.

Points the paper makes about the study in general: Across roughly 10 adenocarcinoma cases, TIL tumour reactivity correlated strongly with maximal tumour-associated clone frequency but not with overall clonality. Top 10 clone scores and productive clonality were significantly higher in lung squamous cell carcinoma than in lung adenocarcinoma tumours. Tumour-associated clones >0.5% occurred in nearly half of NSCLC cases: around 32% of adenocarcinomas versus approximately 80% of squamous carcinomas. Smoking pack-years did not significantly correlate with tumour TCR-beta clonality. The reactivity cohort was only approximately eleven cases, and tumour-reactive clones were not shown to share sequences with the dominant in vivo tumour-associated clones.

A two-step multiplex PCR was used to amplify TCR-beta CDR3 regions from genomic DNA, and Illumina-compatible adaptors were added in the second step. TCR-beta immunosequencing was carried out on an Illumina platform through the commercial immunoSEQ service. Concerning the study's data processing: Repertoires were summarised by productive clonality and by Top 10 Clones, defined as the percentage of T-cell templates derived from the ten most frequent sequences. Productive clonality ranged from 0 to 1, with 1 indicating a monoclonal population. Sequences comprising at least 0.1% of tumour T-cell templates but absent from matched non-adjacent lung were defined as tumour-associated clones and were identified via log10 scatter plots. Two-group comparisons used Student's t-tests, stages used ANOVA, and relationships used linear regression, analysed in GraphPad Prism7 and R. The immuneACCESS repertoire file appears here via TCRdb, limited to in-frame rearrangements. These files lack a portion of the clones; in checked studies, under half of the deficit traces to unresolved V genes, and the cause of the others is not known. That table is the source of V, J and clone size, and D and trimming were worked out from the DNA. The sample table shows fewer than 6,500 clones, and about three quarters are seen once. Together, the top ten hold under 25% of the sample.

From frozen aliquots of unsorted single-cell suspensions, genomic DNA was isolated using the QIAamp DNA kit. Tumour samples were surgically resected non-small cell lung cancer tissue. Tissues were received within 2 hours of resection and were immediately processed into single-cell suspensions. Tissue was broken up mechanically, digested enzymatically with DNase I, collagenase I and hyaluronidase for 25 to 35 minutes at 37 degrees C, and then filtered and RBC-lysed. Of note for this clone: No cognate antigen has been identified for it. Per-base qualities were not stored, and no clone one base away is much larger.

The sample was lung tumor tissue. This clonotype was obtained from a human donor with non-small cell lung cancer.

Here the CDR3 is given as CASSFGQYGNIQYF. The nucleotide sequence reads TGTGCCAGCAGCTTCGGACAGTATGGAAACATTCAGTACTTC. This chain joins TRBV7-2 to TRBJ2-4, and perhaps TRBD1 as D gene, on 6 matching bases. From cysteine to phenylalanine, the CDR3 is 14 amino acids long. The read is trimmed to its CDR3 DNA, 42 bases read in frame from base 1. The germline V gene supplies CDR1 SGHTA and CDR2 FQGNSA. Cut back by 3 bases and 6 bases, the V and J ends lie 12 bases apart.